This T cell receptor beta chain was retrieved from a study of T cell clones after liver transplantation. Study at large: Liver transplant recipients had immunosuppression withdrawal attempted within 2 years. Study findings and constraints: A larger donor-reactive than third-party decline suggested partial antigen-specific deletion.

Assay: immunoSEQ multiplex PCR; the TCRdb copy retains only in-frame clones and omits some. The data contain 50,000 to 60,000 clones, 70% of them singletons. CDR1 is SGHTA and CDR2 is FQGNSA in the germline V gene. The CDR3 loop spans 17 amino acids. V dropped 2 bases and J dropped 0 bases, with 17 bases sitting between them. About this clone: The antigen is unknown.

The chain employs TRBV7-2 and TRBJ2-7, with TRBD2 as a possible D gene (6 bases). Material: CD4+ T cells from blood, obtained at the 15-month timepoint. The TCR was taken from a human patient who received a liver transplant. Some T cells could come from the graft donor. The CDR3 protein is CASSLMSSELSSYEQYF. CDR3 nucleotide sequence: TGTGCCAGCAGCTTAATGTCTAGCGAGCTGAGCTCCTACGAGCAGTACTTC.